These 21 T cell receptor beta chains came from one sample sequenced in a study of OX40 agonist ivuxolimab in advanced cancers. TCRdb's table, derived via immunoSEQ multiplex PCR, lists solely in-frame clones and lacks some. Here the sample spans 53,000 or so clones, 65% to 85% being singletons. The starting material was CD4+ or CD8+ T cells sorted from blood, obtained in a trial of the OX40 agonist ivuxolimab. These TCRs come from an adult with an advanced solid tumor such as melanoma, head and neck, liver or kidney cancer.

The table lists this clone with a few counts. The chain couples TRBV5-4 to TRBJ1-1; 7 positions agree with TRBD1. Germline values: CDR1 SGHNT, CDR2 YYREEE (reference sequence). The J segment lost 4 bases and the V segment lost 4 bases, leaving 4 bases of the junction unmatched. The CDR3 is 13 amino acids. The CDR3 DNA sequence: TGTGCCAGCAGCCTAAACAGGGGCACTGAAGCTTTCTTT. Amino acid sequence: CASSLNRGTEAFF.

V gene TRBV28 combines with J gene TRBJ1-2; the match to TRBD1 covers 7 bases. After removal of 6 bases from V and 7 bases from J, the junction contained 8 bases not matched to a gene. CDR1 and CDR2 (germline): MDHEN, SYDVKM. The CDR3 covers 13 residues. DNA for the CDR3: TGTGCCAGCAGCCGTAGACAGGGTATTGGCTACACCTTC. It codes for CASSRRQGIGYTF.

CDR3 amino acids: CASSVRTTSYEQYF. The CDR3 DNA reads TGTGCCAGCAGTGTCCGGACTACCTCCTACGAGCAGTACTTC. The V call is TRBV6-1, the J call TRBJ2-7, with D possibly TRBD2 on 6 matching bases. CDR3 length: 14 residues. Germline assignment: CDR1 MNHNS and CDR2 SASEGT. Trimming left V 4 bases short and J 0 bases short, with 10 bases between.

The rearrangement joins TRBV30 to TRBJ2-7; D is undetermined. The CDR3 loop spans 11 amino acids. Germline loops: CDR1 GTSNPN, CDR2 SVGIG (reference sequence). Trimming took off 0 bases at V and 6 bases at J, with 6 bases between the two ends. The CDR3 spells CAWSVNSEQYF. The CDR3 nucleotides are TGTGCCTGGAGTGTCAACAGCGAGCAGTACTTC.

The chain links TRBV14 to TRBJ1-2, with D hard to call. The CDR3 is made up of 16 amino acids. Trimming shortened V by 1 base and J by 1 base, and 13 bases separated the two germline ends. Germline V gene sequence: CDR1 SGHDN, CDR2 FVKESK. CDR3: CASSQGRAGFNYGYTF. The CDR3 DNA reads TGTGCCAGCAGCCAAGGCCGTGCGGGGTTTAACTATGGCTACACCTTC.

This chain uses TRBV5-1 with TRBJ2-3, with D possibly TRBD2 on 6 matching bases. There are 14 residues in the CDR3. Per germline, CDR1 SGHRS and CDR2 YFSETQ. With 2 bases removed from V and 2 bases from J, the gap between germline ends came to 9 bases. This CDR3 reads CASSFLADTDTQYF. The CDR3 DNA follows: TGCGCCAGCAGCTTCTTAGCGGACACAGATACGCAGTATTTT.

This CDR3 reads CASSLARGLSQETQYF. The CDR3 bases are TGTGCCAGCAGCTTAGCGAGAGGGCTCTCACAAGAGACCCAGTACTTC. The chain carries TRBV7-2 and TRBJ2-5; a possible D gene is TRBD2 (5 bases). The CDR3 spans 16 residues. The V end lost 0 bases, the J end lost 2 bases, and 13 bases lay between the germline ends. Germline V gene lookup returns CDR1 SGHTA and CDR2 FQGNSA.

This clone has just one count. The chain combines TRBV5-1 with TRBJ2-3; 9 nucleotides line up with TRBD2. Germline V gene lookup returns CDR1 SGHRS and CDR2 YFSETQ. Unmatched junction bases numbered 5, after V lost 5 bases and J lost 4 bases. This CDR3 has 14 amino acids. DNA for the CDR3: TGCGCCAGCAGGCGGGAGGGCCTAGCAGATACGCAGTATTTT. Amino acid sequence: CASRREGLADTQYF.

As DNA, the CDR3 is TGTGCCAGCAGATACGACAGGGTGAATGAAAAACTGTTTTTT. This gives the protein CASRYDRVNEKLFF. The J gene is TRBJ1-4, the V gene TRBV28, with 7 bases matching TRBD1. The V gene end was trimmed by 6 bases and the J gene end by 5 bases; junction bases not matched to a gene: 6. Germline-derived CDR1 and CDR2 are MDHEN and SYDVKM. The CDR3 is made up of 14 amino acids.

The V and J genes are TRBV6-6 and TRBJ1-6; D not certain. Germline assignment: CDR1 MNHNY and CDR2 SVGAGI (reference sequence). Trimming removed 9 bases at V and 6 bases at J, with 12 bases between. The CDR3 extends over 13 amino acids. In DNA, the CDR3 is TGTGCCAGTTTCCGGGATATTAATTCACCCCTCCACTTT. Protein product: CASFRDINSPLHF.

The V gene is TRBV6-1, the J gene TRBJ1-2; D is perhaps TRBD1 (6 bases). CDR1 MNHNS and CDR2 SASEGT come from the germline V gene. CDR3 length equals 14 residues. Trimming cost V 5 bases and J 6 bases, with 16 bases left between them. As DNA, the CDR3 is TGTGCCAGCAGTAAACTGCAGGGGAACGATGGCTACACCTTC. It is translated as CASSKLQGNDGYTF.

There are a few counts of this clone. The chain has TRBV4-1 and TRBJ1-5, with 7 nucleotides matching TRBD1. The CDR3 spans 17 residues. Per germline, CDR1 MGHRA and CDR2 YSYEKL. The V and J ends lost 1 base and 4 bases, in that order; junction bases with no gene match: 10. The CDR3 sequence is CASSQATGSGGNQPQHF. CDR3 sequence (DNA): TGCGCCAGCAGCCAAGCGACAGGGAGCGGGGGAAATCAGCCCCAGCATTTT.

V usage is TRBV15 and J usage is TRBJ1-4; TRBD1 matches at 9 bases. Germline-derived CDR1 and CDR2 are LNHNV and YYDKDF (reference sequence). The trim removed 4 bases at V and 10 bases at J, leaving 16 bases unmatched. There are 17 residues in the CDR3. The CDR3 DNA reads TGTGCCACCAGCACCCCAGACAGGGGGGCAATCTCCTCAAAACTGTTTTTT. Translating it yields CATSTPDRGAISSKLFF. Variable domain in full (rest from reference TRBV15 and TRBJ1-4): DAMVIQNPRYQVTQFGKPVTLSCSQTLNHNVMYWYQQKSSQAPKLLFHYYDKDFNNEADTPDNFQSRRPNTSFCFLDIRSPGLGDTAMYLCATSTPDRGAISSKLFFGSGTQLSVL.

V and J are TRBV13 and TRBJ2-3; D is undetermined. Germline assignment: CDR1 PRHDT and CDR2 FYEKMQ (reference sequence). This CDR3 region has 14 residues. Trimming removed 3 bases at V and 0 bases at J, with 7 bases between. The CDR3 DNA sequence: TGTGCCAGCAGCTTGGGGTCTAGCACAGATACGCAGTATTTT. Its protein product is CASSLGSSTDTQYF.

V gene TRBV6-5 combines with J gene TRBJ1-1, with D perhaps TRBD1 (5 bases). The CDR3 consists of 15 residues. The ends were cut back, 4 bases at V and 1 base at J, with 13 bases in the middle. Germline CDR1 is MNHEY and CDR2 is SVGAGI. The CDR3 loop is CASSSRTRANTEAFF. In DNA form, the CDR3 reads TGTGCCAGCAGTTCCCGGACACGGGCGAACACTGAAGCTTTCTTT.

The CDR3 nucleotides are TGCAGCGTAGAGACAGGGGGATCGACTGAAGCTTTCTTT. Encoded protein: CSVETGGSTEAFF. The chain joins TRBV29-1 to TRBJ1-1, with TRBD1 identical over 9 bases. Unmatched junction bases numbered 7, after V lost 6 bases and J lost 5 bases. CDR1 is SQVTM and CDR2 is ANQGSEA in the germline V gene. This CDR3 has 13 residues.

The rearrangement uses TRBV6-1 and TRBJ1-5, with D hard to call. The germline V gene has CDR1 MNHNS and CDR2 SASEGT. The CDR3 contains 13 residues. V lost 5 bases to trimming and J lost 7 bases, with 12 bases between them. CDR3 in amino acids: CASSRSEEQPQHF. The DNA of the CDR3 is TGTGCCAGCAGTCGTAGTGAGGAGCAGCCCCAGCATTTT.

The chain links TRBV6-1 to TRBJ1-3, with D maybe TRBD1 (6 bases). This CDR3 spans 15 amino acids. V lost 4 bases to trimming and J lost 2 bases, with 12 bases between them. CDR1 is MNHNS, CDR2 SASEGT, per germline. The CDR3 region is CASSVNRDPGNTIYF. As DNA, the CDR3 is TGTGCCAGCAGTGTAAACAGGGATCCTGGAAACACCATATATTTT.

The rearrangement joins TRBV6-5 to TRBJ2-5; 7 positions match TRBD1. The trim removed 5 bases at V and 1 base at J, leaving 4 bases unmatched. The length of the CDR3 is 14 residues. Per the germline V gene, CDR1 is MNHEY and CDR2 is SVGAGI. The CDR3, as DNA: TGTGCCAGCAGTCTACAGGGGTCCCAAGAGACCCAGTACTTC. It is translated as CASSLQGSQETQYF.

This sequence joins TRBV6-8 and TRBJ2-1; possible D gene TRBD2, 5 bases. The CDR3 runs to 15 residues. Looked up from germline, CDR1 is MNHGY and CDR2 is SAAAGT. With 6 bases removed from V and 7 bases from J, the gap between germline ends came to 19 bases. The CDR3 sequence is CASSRDGNVGNEQFF. In DNA, the CDR3 is TGTGCCAGCAGCCGAGACGGGAACGTAGGAAATGAGCAGTTCTTC.

The genes are TRBV7-9 and TRBJ1-6; no firm D call. V lost 1 base and J lost 6, with 10 bases in between. The length of the CDR3 is 15 residues. Germline CDR1 reads SEHNR; CDR2 reads FQNEAQ (reference sequence). The CDR3 here is CASSLEAGSNSPLHF. The DNA of the CDR3 is TGTGCCAGCAGCTTAGAGGCCGGCAGTAATTCACCCCTCCACTTT.